One and the same sample provided the 29 T cell receptor beta chains below, sequenced in a study of blood T cell repertoires in COVID-19. TCRdb's table, derived via immunoSEQ multiplex PCR, lists solely in-frame clones and lacks some. Of about 150,000 clones listed, around 91% are singletons. Source material: peripheral blood. These receptors all come from a man younger than 30 with COVID-19, enrolled during active disease.

V usage is TRBV7-9 and J usage is TRBJ2-5; the match to TRBD1 covers 8 bases. With V trimmed by 5 bases and J by 2 bases, 16 bases remained unmatched. The CDR3 is 18 amino acids. Germline CDR1 and CDR2: SEHNR and FQNEAQ (reference sequence). The CDR3 loop reads CASSPRVGDRRKQETQYF. CDR3 bases: TGTGCCAGCAGCCCACGTGTGGGGGACAGGAGAAAACAAGAGACCCAGTACTTC.

This clone has a handful of counts. This chain connects TRBV11-1 to TRBJ2-5, with 8 bases fitting TRBD2. V trimming: 5 bases; J trimming: 2 bases; junction bases outside the gene matches: 10. The CDR3 covers 16 residues. From germline, CDR1 is SGHAT and CDR2 FQDESV (reference sequence). CDR3 protein: CASSPGGRTGQETQYF. The CDR3 DNA reads as TGTGCCAGCAGCCCGGGGGGGAGAACAGGTCAAGAGACCCAGTACTTC.

The CDR3 spells CASRASGAFSGNTIYF. The CDR3 nucleotides read TGTGCCAGCAGAGCCTCAGGGGCGTTCTCTGGAAACACCATATATTTT. V gene TRBV11-2 combines with J gene TRBJ1-3; D may be TRBD1 (6 bases). CDR1 is SGHAT and CDR2 is FQNNGV in the germline V gene. The CDR3 is 16 residues long. V lost 6 bases, J lost 0 bases, and 15 bases lay in between.

The table lists this clone with a count of one. A read error may produce the germline difference seen at one junction end. The chain joins TRBV28 to TRBJ1-1, with TRBD1 identical over 8 bases. Germline loops: CDR1 MDHEN, CDR2 SYDVKM. This CDR3 is built from 16 residues. For the CDR3, the DNA is TGTGCCAGCACCTCCTCATTCTTCGGACAGGGTCGGAGGGTAGTCTTT. This translates into CASTSSFFGQGRRVVF.

Of note for this clone: The sample contains more than one DNA sequence encoding this CDR3. The V gene is TRBV11-1, the J gene TRBJ1-1, with a possible D match to TRBD1 (5 bases). CDR3 length: 14 residues. The germline V gene has CDR1 SGHAT and CDR2 FQDESV (reference sequence). With 5 bases removed from V and 1 base from J, the gap between germline ends came to 11 bases. The CDR3 nucleotides read TGTGCCAGCAGCCCAGATAGGGGGAACACTGAAGCTTTCTTT. It specifies CASSPDRGNTEAFF.

The gene calls are TRBV28 and TRBJ2-1; perhaps TRBD2 as D (6 bases). The CDR3 length is 14 residues. Germline V gene sequence: CDR1 MDHEN, CDR2 SYDVKM. Trimming left V 7 bases short and J 10 bases short, with 20 bases between. CDR3 in amino acids: CASKESSARREQFF. Written as DNA, the CDR3 is TGTGCCAGCAAGGAGTCTAGCGCCAGAAGAGAGCAGTTCTTC. Drawing the rest from reference TRBV28 and TRBJ2-1, the complete variable domain is DVKVTQSSRYLVKRTGEKVFLECVQDMDHENMFWYRQDPGLGLRLIYFSYDVKMKEKGDIPEGYSVSREKKERFSLILESASTNQTSMYLCASKESSARREQFFGPGTRLTVL.

This clone was picked up one time. The chain uses TRBV19 and TRBJ2-2, with 11 bases identical to TRBD2. J lost 3 bases, V lost 4 bases, and 1 base had no gene match. This CDR3 comprises 15 residues. Germline V gene lookup returns CDR1 LNHDA and CDR2 SQIVND (reference sequence). CDR3 protein: CASSKLAGDTGELFF. The DNA of the CDR3 is TGTGCCAGTAGTAAACTAGCGGGAGACACCGGGGAGCTGTTTTTT. The complete variable domain, with remaining parts taken from reference TRBV19 and TRBJ2-2, reads DGGITQSPKYLFRKEGQNVTLSCEQNLNHDAMYWYRQDPGQGLRLIYYSQIVNDFQKGDIAEGYSVSREKKESFPLTVTSAQKNPTAFYLCASSKLAGDTGELFFGEGSRLTVL.

This clone has a handful of counts. The CDR3, as DNA: TGTGCCAGCAGTTTAAAGCTCCCCTCCTACGAGCAGTACTTC. This translates into CASSLKLPSYEQYF. This chain uses TRBV27 with TRBJ2-7; D is uncertain. The length of the CDR3 is 14 residues. Trimming removed 2 bases at V and 0 bases at J, with 8 bases between. The germline CDR1 and CDR2 sequences are MNHEY and SMNVEV (reference sequence).

This sequence joins TRBV13 and TRBJ1-6, with D hard to call. The CDR3 length is 13 residues. V lost 2 bases to trimming and J lost 7 bases, with 6 bases between them. Germline loops: CDR1 PRHDT, CDR2 FYEKMQ (reference sequence). CDR3 in DNA: TGTGCCAGCAGCTTACGAGGGAATTCACCCCTCCACTTT. Amino acids: CASSLRGNSPLHF.

The chain couples TRBV10-3 to TRBJ1-2; 9 bases agree with TRBD1. The CDR3 has 15 residues. Germline values: CDR1 ENHRY, CDR2 SYGVKD. V was pared by 6 bases and J by 1 base, with 6 bases of the junction left unmatched. In DNA, the CDR3 is TGTGCCATCAGAACACAGGGGGCGCTTAACTATGGCTACACCTTC. Its translation is CAIRTQGALNYGYTF.

V and J are TRBV3-1 (or the pseudogene TRBV3-2) and TRBJ2-7; D is perhaps TRBD1 (5 bases). The CDR3 runs to 15 residues. Per germline, CDR1 LGHDT and CDR2 YNNKEL (reference sequence). Deletions cut 1 base from V and 3 bases from J, with 13 bases between. The CDR3 is CASSQVAGIFYEQYF. The CDR3 nucleotides read TGTGCCAGCAGCCAAGTGGCAGGGATTTTCTACGAGCAGTACTTC.

The V and J genes are TRBV30 and TRBJ2-1; 8 bases fit TRBD1. The V gene's germline CDR1 is GTSNPN and CDR2 SVGIG (reference sequence). V lost 1 base and J lost 4; bases outside the gene matches: 6. The CDR3 has 15 amino acids. The CDR3 sequence: CAWSATGAAYNEQFF. CDR3 sequence (DNA): TGTGCCTGGAGTGCGACAGGGGCGGCTTACAATGAGCAGTTCTTC.

This CDR3 is CASSLGRNYEQYF. The CDR3, as DNA: TGCGCCAGCAGCTTGGGGCGGAATTACGAGCAGTACTTC. This chain connects TRBV5-1 to TRBJ2-7; D is unresolved. CDR1 and CDR2 (germline): SGHRS, YFSETQ. Trimming pared 0 bases from V and 4 bases from J, leaving 8 bases between. The CDR3 runs 13 residues.

This clone was observed once. V is TRBV2 and J is TRBJ2-1; 7 positions match TRBD1. CDR1 SNHLY and CDR2 FYNNEI come from the germline V gene. V gave up 4 bases and J gave up 10 bases; unmatched junction bases: 7. The CDR3 is made up of 13 amino acids. The CDR3 sequence: CASSGGTADEQFF. Here the CDR3 DNA reads TGTGCCAGCAGTGGAGGGACAGCAGACGAGCAGTTCTTC.

In its sample, this clone was seen a few times. The chain is built from TRBV9 and TRBJ1-2; a possible D gene is TRBD1 (6 bases). CDR1 SGDLS and CDR2 YYNGEE come from the germline V gene. Deletions cut 0 bases from V and 6 bases from J, with 18 bases between. The CDR3 extends over 16 amino acids. DNA of the CDR3: TGTGCCAGCAGCGTAGCTGGCGGGGGCGGAGTGGATGGCTACACCTTC. It is translated as CASSVAGGGGVDGYTF.

The chain recombines TRBV7-3 with TRBJ2-7, with 7 bases fitting TRBD2. With V trimmed by 2 bases and J by 5 bases, 18 bases remained unmatched. The CDR3 length is 18 residues. Germline V lookup: CDR1 SGHTA, CDR2 FQGTGA. The CDR3: CASSLLSFPLAADNEQYF. The CDR3 coding sequence is TGTGCCAGCAGCTTACTATCATTCCCTCTAGCGGCTGACAACGAGCAGTACTTC.

The chain is built from TRBV20-1 and TRBJ1-1; TRBD1 might be the D (6 bases). V was cut by 5 bases and J by 7 bases, with 11 bases left in between. The length of the CDR3 is 11 residues. CDR1 and CDR2 (germline): DFQATT, SNEGSKA (reference sequence). The chain's CDR3 is CSAGTKYEAFF. In DNA form, the CDR3 reads TGCAGTGCTGGGACAAAATATGAAGCTTTCTTT.

The chain combines TRBV29-1 with TRBJ2-7; no definite D call. The germline CDR1 and CDR2 sequences are SQVTM and ANQGSEA. Trimming removed 6 bases at V and 6 bases at J, with 18 bases between. The CDR3 consists of 13 residues. For the CDR3, the DNA is TGCAGCGTATCTCTCCGGAGTATGGGCGAGCAGTACTTC. This gives the protein CSVSLRSMGEQYF.

This clone was detected once. This chain connects TRBV19 to TRBJ1-5; TRBD1 aligns across 9 bases. Germline V lookup: CDR1 LNHDA, CDR2 SQIVND (reference sequence). The CDR3 is made up of 14 amino acids. The V and J ends lost 6 bases and 8 bases, in that order; junction bases with no gene match: 8. The CDR3 loop reads CASRDRDREEPQHF. For the CDR3, the DNA is TGTGCCAGTAGAGACCGGGACAGGGAGGAGCCCCAGCATTTT.

This chain joins TRBV24-1 and TRBJ2-1, with 12 bases fitting TRBD2. Trimming at V came to 3 bases and at J to 4 bases, leaving 9 bases not matched to a gene. Germline values: CDR1 KGHDR, CDR2 SFDVKD. This CDR3 has 18 amino acids. This chain's CDR3 is CATSDTARTSGKYNEQFF. CDR3 in DNA: TGTGCCACCAGTGATACAGCCCGGACTAGCGGGAAGTACAATGAGCAGTTCTTC.

This chain joins TRBV5-1 and TRBJ2-7; TRBD2 might be the D (5 bases). Germline CDR1 reads SGHRS; CDR2 reads YFSETQ. This CDR3 has 15 residues. V was shortened by 5 bases and J by 0 bases, with 15 bases between the two germline ends. DNA of the CDR3: TGCGCCAGCAGTCGTGCGGGCCCGACCTCCTACGAGCAGTACTTC. Translated, it gives CASSRAGPTSYEQYF.

The DNA of the CDR3 is TGTGCCAGCAGCCCGGGAGGGACCAATCGCTATGGCTACACCTTC. This gives the protein CASSPGGTNRYGYTF. This chain uses TRBV5-4 with TRBJ1-2; tentative D call: TRBD1 (5 bases). V lost 4 bases and J 4 bases, leaving 17 bases between the germline ends. Looked up from germline, CDR1 is SGHNT and CDR2 is YYREEE (reference sequence). This CDR3 has 15 amino acids.

The V and J genes are TRBV24-1 and TRBJ2-1; 12 nucleotides align to TRBD2. This CDR3 spans 15 amino acids. CDR1 KGHDR and CDR2 SFDVKD come from the germline V gene. V shed 7 bases, J shed 5 bases, and the junction held 5 bases outside the gene matches. The CDR3 region has the DNA TGTGCCACCAGCACCCGGACTAGCGGGAACAATGAGCAGTTCTTC. Translated: CATSTRTSGNNEQFF.

The rearrangement uses TRBV7-3 and TRBJ2-3, with TRBD2 matching over 7 bases. The CDR3 length is 18 residues. CDR1 and CDR2 from the germline V gene are SGHTA and FQGTGA. V lost 6 bases to trimming and J lost 5 bases; unmatched junction nucleotides: 20. This chain's CDR3 is CASSPSVRGRAGGDTQYF. DNA for the CDR3: TGTGCCAGCAGTCCTAGCGTCAGAGGGAGGGCGGGTGGAGATACGCAGTATTTT. Filled out from reference TRBV7-3 and TRBJ2-3, the complete variable domain reads GAGVSQTPSNKVTEKGKYVELRCDPISGHTALYWYRQSLGQGPEFLIYFQGTGAADDSGLPNDRFFAVRPEGSVSTLKIQRTERGDSAVYLCASSPSVRGRAGGDTQYFGPGTRLTVL.

The V call is TRBV19, the J call TRBJ1-5; TRBD1 matches at 7 bases. Trimming removed 5 bases from V and 3 bases from J; junction bases left unmatched: 7. The CDR3 consists of 15 residues. CDR1 LNHDA and CDR2 SQIVND come from the germline V gene (reference sequence). As DNA, the CDR3 is TGTGCCAGTAGTTTGTATGGACAGGCCAATCAGCCCCAGCATTTT. Amino acids: CASSLYGQANQPQHF. Based on the CDR3 plus reference TRBV19 and TRBJ1-5, the full variable domain is DGGITQSPKYLFRKEGQNVTLSCEQNLNHDAMYWYRQDPGQGLRLIYYSQIVNDFQKGDIAEGYSVSREKKESFPLTVTSAQKNPTAFYLCASSLYGQANQPQHFGDGTRLSIL.

The gene calls are TRBV7-6 and TRBJ2-2; 9 bases are a match to TRBD1. Trimming cost V 2 bases and J 5 bases; bases outside gene matches: 9. The CDR3 is 17 residues long. From germline, CDR1 is SGHVS and CDR2 FNYEAQ. The CDR3 sequence is CASSLHPGQGRTGELFF. CDR3 bases: TGTGCCAGCAGCTTACATCCGGGACAGGGTAGGACCGGGGAGCTGTTTTTT. The whole variable domain, remainder taken from reference TRBV7-6 and TRBJ2-2, is GAGVSQSPRYKVTKRGQDVALRCDPISGHVSLYWYRQALGQGPEFLTYFNYEAQQDKSGLPNDRFSAERPEGSISTLTIQRTEQRDSAMYRCASSLHPGQGRTGELFFGEGSRLTVL.

J is TRBJ1-1 and V is TRBV7-2, with D possibly TRBD1 on 6 matching bases. V dropped 4 bases and J dropped 7 bases, with 19 bases sitting between them. Germline V lookup: CDR1 SGHTA, CDR2 FQGNSA. CDR3 size: 15 residues. The CDR3 loop reads CASSYSSKQGLEAFF. CDR3 in DNA: TGTGCCAGCAGCTATAGTAGTAAACAGGGTCTTGAAGCTTTCTTT.

This chain joins TRBV5-6 and TRBJ2-7; TRBD1 might be the D (5 bases). Trimming stripped 0 bases from V and 1 base from J, with 11 bases between. Per the germline V gene, CDR1 is SGHDT and CDR2 is YYEEEE. The CDR3 extends over 15 amino acids. The chain's CDR3 is CASSLARVGSYEQYF. Written as DNA, the CDR3 is TGTGCCAGCAGCTTGGCCAGGGTTGGGTCCTACGAGCAGTACTTC. Combining the CDR3 with reference TRBV5-6 and TRBJ2-7 gives the whole variable domain DAGVTQSPTHLIKTRGQQVTLRCSPKSGHDTVSWYQQALGQGPQFIFQYYEEEERQRGNFPDRFSGHQFPNYSSELNVNALLLGDSALYLCASSLARVGSYEQYFGPGTRLTVT.

The V gene is TRBV27, the J gene TRBJ2-7; possible D gene TRBD2, 8 bases. CDR1 and CDR2 from the germline V gene are MNHEY and SMNVEV (reference sequence). The CDR3 extends over 14 amino acids. The V gene lost 6 bases and the J gene lost 2 bases, with 14 bases spanning the gap. The CDR3 loop reads CASSGGGTAYEQYF. For the CDR3, the DNA is TGTGCCAGCAGCGGGGGGGGGACAGCCTACGAGCAGTACTTC.